The clone carrying this T cell receptor (beta chain) came up many times. Its antigen is undetermined. In TCRdb, the 5' RACE reads were re-called with MiXCR into one record per CDR3 protein. Of under 80,000 distinct CDR3 sequences listed, roughly an eighth are singletons. These data come from a study of neurological immune-mediated disorders. The study used blood bank volunteers in Maryland, USA, as healthy controls. The study's findings and limits: Private repertoires in all groups were suggested by the finding that expanded clones across subjects shared no CDR3 amino acid sequences.

The origin of this receptor is a woman aged 45-65 years in good health. The sample taken for sequencing was PBMCs.

In DNA form, the CDR3 reads TGCGCCAGCAGCTTGCCTGCCCACGATGAGCAGTTCTTC. Its translation: CASSLPAHDEQFF. This chain links TRBV5-1 with TRBJ2-1; D unresolved. This CDR3 is built from 13 residues. V gave up 1 base and J gave up 8 bases, with 10 bases separating them. Looked up from germline, CDR1 is SGHRS and CDR2 is YFSETQ. Filled out from reference TRBV5-1 and TRBJ2-1, the complete variable domain reads KAGVTQTPRYLIKTRGQQVTLSCSPISGHRSVSWYQQTPGQGLQFLFEYFSETQRNKGNFPGRFSGRQFSNSRSEMNVSTLELGDSALYLCASSLPAHDEQFFGPGTRLTVL.